This T cell receptor beta chain is from a study of regulatory T cells in long-lasting Graves disease. The CDR3 extends over 16 amino acids. The germline V gene encodes CDR1 SGHRS and CDR2 YFSETQ. Arm-PCR of CDR3 regions and iRepertoire HTBI primers were used to build TCR beta libraries. TCRdb used MiXCR to reprocess the multiplex PCR reads, holding one entry per CDR3 protein. The table lists over 300,000 distinct CDR3 sequences, roughly a sixth of them singletons. The time point here: newly diagnosed GD, antithyroid drugs for less than 3 months. RNA isolated from PBMCs was used to make the TCR library. Patients of an endocrinology department in Xi'an, China, were included.

This receptor was obtained from a female donor with Graves disease. Source: peripheral blood mononuclear cells (PBMCs), taken at new diagnosis, from a patient treated with antithyroid drugs. The J gene is TRBJ2-4, the V gene TRBV5-1; 7 bases are shared with TRBD1. The J call is uncertain, as TRBJ2-7 better fits the DNA end. The CDR3 sequence is CASSTQTGNLNYEQYF. The CDR3 nucleotides read TGCGCCAGCAGCACTCAGACAGGGAACTTGAACTACGAGCAGTACTTC.